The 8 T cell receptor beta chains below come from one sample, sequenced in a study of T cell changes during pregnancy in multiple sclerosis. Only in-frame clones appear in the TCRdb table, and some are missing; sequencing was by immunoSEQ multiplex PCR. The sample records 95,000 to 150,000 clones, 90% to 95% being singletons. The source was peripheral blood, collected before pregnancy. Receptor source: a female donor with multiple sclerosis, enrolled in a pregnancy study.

In DNA, the CDR3 is TGTGCCATCAGTGACGACAGCCCACTTAGCTCCTATAATTCACCCCTCCACTTT. It yields the protein CAISDDSPLSSYNSPLHF. The gene calls are TRBV10-3 and TRBJ1-6; D might be TRBD1 (5 bases). The V gene lost 3 bases and the J gene lost 0 bases, with 15 bases spanning the gap. CDR1 and CDR2 from the germline V gene are ENHRY and SYGVKD. The CDR3 has 18 residues.

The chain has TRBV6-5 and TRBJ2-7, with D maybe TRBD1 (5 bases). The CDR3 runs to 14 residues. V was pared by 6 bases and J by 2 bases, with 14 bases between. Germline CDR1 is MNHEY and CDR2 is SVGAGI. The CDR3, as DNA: TGTGCCAGCAGATCTCCCAGGGATACCTACGAGCAGTACTTC. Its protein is CASRSPRDTYEQYF.

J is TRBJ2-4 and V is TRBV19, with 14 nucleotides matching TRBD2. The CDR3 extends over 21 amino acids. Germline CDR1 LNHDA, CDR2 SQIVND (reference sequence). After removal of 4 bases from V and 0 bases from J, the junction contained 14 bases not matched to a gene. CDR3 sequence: CASSSIPGLAGALLAKNIQYF. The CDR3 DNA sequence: TGTGCCAGTAGTAGCATCCCGGGACTAGCGGGGGCCCTACTAGCCAAAAACATTCAGTACTTC.

The CDR3 protein is CASSPRRDTEAFF. CDR3 in DNA: TGTGCCAGCAGCCCCCGGAGGGATACTGAAGCTTTCTTT. The J gene is TRBJ1-1, the V gene TRBV7-3, with D unclear. Trimming removed 5 bases at V and 5 bases at J, with 12 bases between. CDR1 is SGHTA and CDR2 is FQGTGA in the germline V gene. This CDR3 comprises 13 residues.

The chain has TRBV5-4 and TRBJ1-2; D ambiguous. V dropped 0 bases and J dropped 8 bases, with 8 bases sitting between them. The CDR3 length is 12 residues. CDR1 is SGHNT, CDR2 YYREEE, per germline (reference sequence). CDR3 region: CASSLGSSGYTF. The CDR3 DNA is TGTGCCAGCAGCTTGGGTAGCTCCGGCTACACCTTC.

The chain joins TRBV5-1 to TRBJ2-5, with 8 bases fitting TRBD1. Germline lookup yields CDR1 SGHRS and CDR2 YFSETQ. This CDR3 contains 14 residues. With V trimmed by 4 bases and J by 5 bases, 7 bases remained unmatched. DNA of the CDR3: TGCGCCAGCAGCCCTCGGACAGGGCGGGAGACCCAGTACTTC. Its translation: CASSPRTGRETQYF.

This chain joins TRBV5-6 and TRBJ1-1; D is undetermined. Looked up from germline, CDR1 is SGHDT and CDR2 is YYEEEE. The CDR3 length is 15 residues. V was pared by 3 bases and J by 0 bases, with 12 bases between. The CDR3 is CASSYQGRLNTEAFF. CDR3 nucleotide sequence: TGTGCCAGCAGCTACCAAGGGAGGCTGAACACTGAAGCTTTCTTT.

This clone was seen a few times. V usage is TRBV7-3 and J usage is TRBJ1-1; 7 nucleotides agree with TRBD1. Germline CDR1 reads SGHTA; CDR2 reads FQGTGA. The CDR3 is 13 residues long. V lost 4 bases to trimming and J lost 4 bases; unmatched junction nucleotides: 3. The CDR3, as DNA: TGTGCCAGCAGCTCTTCAGGGGGCACTGAAGCTTTCTTT. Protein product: CASSSSGGTEAFF.